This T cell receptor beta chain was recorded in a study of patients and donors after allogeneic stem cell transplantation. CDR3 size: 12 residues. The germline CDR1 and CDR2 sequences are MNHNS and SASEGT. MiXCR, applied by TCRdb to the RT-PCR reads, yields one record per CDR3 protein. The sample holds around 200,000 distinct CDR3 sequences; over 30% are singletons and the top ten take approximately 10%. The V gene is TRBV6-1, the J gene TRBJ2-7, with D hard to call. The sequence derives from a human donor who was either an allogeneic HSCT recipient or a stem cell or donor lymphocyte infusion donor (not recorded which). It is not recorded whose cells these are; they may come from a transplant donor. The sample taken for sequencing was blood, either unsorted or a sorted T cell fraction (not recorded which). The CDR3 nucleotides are TGTGCCAGCAGTGAAAGGGAACAGCCGTCCTTTGTC. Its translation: CASSEREQPSFV.